The present TCR beta chain was sequenced within a study of blood T cell repertoires in COVID-19. Whole-study context: Spain, Italy and the United States supplied samples that represented acute and convalescent COVID-19. The analysed material was cDNA or gDNA that came from T cells, B-cell-depleted T cells, or PBMCs.

V lost 5 bases, J lost 7 bases, and 7 bases stayed unmatched. CDR3 length equals 14 residues. Germline assignment: CDR1 SEHNR and CDR2 FQNEAQ (reference sequence). In the study's own analysis: The authors estimated nucleated cell counts from reference gene primer amplification. Using immunoSEQ multiplex PCR, the repertoire was profiled, and TCRdb retains in-frame clones only, with some absent. V and J calls plus clone size are reproduced from that table; the DNA served to infer D and trimming. The sample comprises roughly 160,000 clones, approximately 91% of which are singletons, and around 4.8% rests with the top ten.

The sequencing sample was made of peripheral blood. This clonotype was sampled from a man in his late teens or twenties with COVID-19, enrolled during active disease. The V call is TRBV7-9, the J call TRBJ1-1, with TRBD1 matching 10 bases. The CDR3: CASSEWTGGGEAFF. The CDR3 nucleotides read TGTGCCAGCAGCGAATGGACAGGGGGTGGTGAAGCTTTCTTT.